This entry features one TCR beta chain sequence. Its antigen is undetermined. The data were obtained in a study of Ad26.COV2.S vaccination and SARS-CoV-2 variants. Study-wide background: Participants got Ad26.COV2.S intramuscularly, once or twice 56 days apart.

Clones were sequenced by immunoSEQ multiplex PCR, and TCRdb holds only the in-frame ones, with some missing. Found here are roughly 330,000 clones, 75% to 90% of them singletons; the top ten hold about 5%. Study-level findings and limits: Vaccine recipients and placebo recipients showed similar non-spike TCR breadth. Vaccinees reportedly had broad spike-specific CD8+ and CD4+ T cell responses.

CDR1 and CDR2 (germline): SGHKS, YYEKEE (reference sequence). The V gene end was trimmed by 3 bases and the J gene end by 4 bases; junction bases not matched to a gene: 3. This CDR3 contains 14 residues. As for treatment: some 20 received Ad26.COV2.S at low or high dose, single or two shots; roughly five received placebo; per-sample allocation not given. On day 63 after the first injection, vaccine and placebo recipients gave samples. A Boston adult aged 18-55 years was the donor. The receptor comes from a person aged 18-60 years who received the Ad26.COV2.S COVID-19 vaccine or a placebo. The sample here was peripheral blood, taken in a trial of Ad26.COV2.S vaccine versus placebo. V and J are TRBV5-5 and TRBJ2-3; 9 bases map to TRBD1. CDR3 region: CASSSGQGPDTQYF. CDR3 bases: TGTGCCAGCAGCTCGGGACAGGGCCCAGATACGCAGTATTTT.